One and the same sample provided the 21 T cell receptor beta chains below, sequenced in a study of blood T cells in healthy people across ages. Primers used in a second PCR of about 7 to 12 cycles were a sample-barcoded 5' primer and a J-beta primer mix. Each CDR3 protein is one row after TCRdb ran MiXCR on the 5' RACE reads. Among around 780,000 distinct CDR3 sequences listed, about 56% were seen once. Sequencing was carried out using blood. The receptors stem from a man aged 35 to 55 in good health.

CDR3 protein: CASSTGAVKEETQYF. The CDR3 DNA sequence: TGTGCCAGTAGTACCGGGGCAGTTAAGGAAGAGACCCAGTACTTC. J is TRBJ2-5 and V is TRBV19, with D possibly being TRBD1 or TRBD2 (5 bases each). Looked up from germline, CDR1 is LNHDA and CDR2 is SQIVND (reference sequence). Trimming took off 4 bases at V and 3 bases at J, with 15 bases between the two ends. The CDR3 spans 15 residues.

The chain's CDR3 is CASSLGSPEGTEAFF. CDR3 DNA sequence: TGTGCCAGCAGCTTAGGATCTCCGGAGGGCACTGAAGCTTTCTTT. This chain joins TRBV13 and TRBJ1-1; D remains ambiguous. The germline CDR1 and CDR2 sequences are PRHDT and FYEKMQ (reference sequence). This CDR3 spans 15 amino acids. Between the trimmed V and J ends, which lost 0 bases and 4 bases, there was a span of 12 bases.

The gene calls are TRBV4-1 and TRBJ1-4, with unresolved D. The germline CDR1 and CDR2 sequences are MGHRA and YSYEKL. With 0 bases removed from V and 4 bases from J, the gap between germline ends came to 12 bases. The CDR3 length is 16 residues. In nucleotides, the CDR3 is TGCGCCAGCAGCCAAGATCGTCGGCCGATTAATGAAAAACTGTTTTTT. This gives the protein CASSQDRRPINEKLFF.

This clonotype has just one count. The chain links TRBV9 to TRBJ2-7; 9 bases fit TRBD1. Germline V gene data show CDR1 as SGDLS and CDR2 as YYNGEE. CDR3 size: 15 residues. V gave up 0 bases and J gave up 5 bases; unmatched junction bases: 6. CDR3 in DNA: TGTGCCAGCAGCGTAGATGGGACAGGGTCCGACGAGCAGTACTTC. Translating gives CASSVDGTGSDEQYF.

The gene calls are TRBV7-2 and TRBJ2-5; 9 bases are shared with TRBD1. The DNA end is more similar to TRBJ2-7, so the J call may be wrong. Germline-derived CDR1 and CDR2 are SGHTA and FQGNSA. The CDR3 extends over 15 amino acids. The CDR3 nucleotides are TGTGCCAGCAGCTTAGCGTTGACAGGGGGGCACGAGCAGTACTTC. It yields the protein CASSLALTGGHEQYF.

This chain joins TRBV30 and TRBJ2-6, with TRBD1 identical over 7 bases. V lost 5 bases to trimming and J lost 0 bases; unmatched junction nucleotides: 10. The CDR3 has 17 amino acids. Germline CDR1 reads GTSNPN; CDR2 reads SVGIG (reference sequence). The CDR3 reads CAWSPGQVLSGANVLTF. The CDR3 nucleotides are TGTGCCTGGTCACCCGGACAGGTTCTCTCTGGGGCCAACGTCCTGACTTTC.

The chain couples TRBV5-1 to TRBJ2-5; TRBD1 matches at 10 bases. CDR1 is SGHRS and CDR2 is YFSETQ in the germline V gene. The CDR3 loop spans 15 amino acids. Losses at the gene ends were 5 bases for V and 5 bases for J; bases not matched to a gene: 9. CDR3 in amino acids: CASSLQPGQGETQYF. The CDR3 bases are TGCGCCAGCAGTTTACAACCGGGACAGGGGGAGACCCAGTACTTC.

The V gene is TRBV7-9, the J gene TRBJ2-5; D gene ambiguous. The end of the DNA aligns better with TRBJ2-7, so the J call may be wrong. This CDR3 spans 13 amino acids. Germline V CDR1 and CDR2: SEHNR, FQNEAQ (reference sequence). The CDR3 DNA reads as TGTGCCAGCAGCTTTGCCCAGGCCTACGAGCAGTACTTC. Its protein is CASSFAQAYEQYF.

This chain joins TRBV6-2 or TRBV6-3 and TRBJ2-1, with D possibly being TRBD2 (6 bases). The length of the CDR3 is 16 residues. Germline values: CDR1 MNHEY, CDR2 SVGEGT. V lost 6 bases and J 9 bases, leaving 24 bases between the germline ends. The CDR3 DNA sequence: TGTGCCAGCAGGCCGGTGGGGACTCACCTTACGGGTGAGCAGTTCTTC. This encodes CASRPVGTHLTGEQFF.

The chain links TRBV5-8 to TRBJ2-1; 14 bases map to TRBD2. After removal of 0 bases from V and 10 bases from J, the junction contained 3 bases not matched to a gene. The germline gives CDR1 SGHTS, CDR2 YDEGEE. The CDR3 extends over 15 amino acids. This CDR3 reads CASSLVGTSGGEQFF. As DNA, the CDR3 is TGTGCCAGCAGCTTGGTGGGGACTAGCGGGGGAGAGCAGTTCTTC.

CDR3 in DNA: TGTGCCAGCAGCTTACAGGGTGTTTACGAAAAACTGTTTTTT. This encodes CASSLQGVYEKLFF. The chain combines TRBV11-2 with TRBJ1-4; D may be TRBD1 (5 bases). The CDR3 contains 14 residues. In germline, CDR1 is SGHAT, CDR2 FQNNGV. Trimming pared 2 bases from V and 8 bases from J, leaving 12 bases between.

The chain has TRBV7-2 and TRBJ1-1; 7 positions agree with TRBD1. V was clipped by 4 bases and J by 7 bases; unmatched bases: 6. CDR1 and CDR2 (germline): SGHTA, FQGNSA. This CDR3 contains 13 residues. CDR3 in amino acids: CASSSDRDGEAFF. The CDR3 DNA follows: TGTGCCAGCAGCTCCGACAGGGACGGTGAAGCTTTCTTT.

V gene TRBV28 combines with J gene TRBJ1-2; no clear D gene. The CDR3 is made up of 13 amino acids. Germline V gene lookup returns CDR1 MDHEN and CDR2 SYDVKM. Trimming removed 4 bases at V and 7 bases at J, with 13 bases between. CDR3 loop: CASSWVEGFGYTF. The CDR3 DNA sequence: TGTGCCAGCAGTTGGGTGGAGGGATTTGGCTACACCTTC.

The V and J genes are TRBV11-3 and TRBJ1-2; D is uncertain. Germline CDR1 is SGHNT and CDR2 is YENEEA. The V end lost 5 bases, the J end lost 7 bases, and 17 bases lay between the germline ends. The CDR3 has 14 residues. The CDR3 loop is CASSVWRKDSGYTF. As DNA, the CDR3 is TGTGCCAGCAGCGTATGGAGGAAGGATAGTGGCTACACCTTC.

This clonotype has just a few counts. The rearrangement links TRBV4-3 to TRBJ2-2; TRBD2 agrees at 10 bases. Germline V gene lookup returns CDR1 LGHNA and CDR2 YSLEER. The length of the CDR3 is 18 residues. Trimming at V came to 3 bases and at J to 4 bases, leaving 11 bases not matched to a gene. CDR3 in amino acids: CASSQGDSGRAVTGELFF. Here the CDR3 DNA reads TGCGCCAGCAGCCAGGGTGACAGCGGGAGGGCCGTCACCGGGGAGCTGTTTTTT.

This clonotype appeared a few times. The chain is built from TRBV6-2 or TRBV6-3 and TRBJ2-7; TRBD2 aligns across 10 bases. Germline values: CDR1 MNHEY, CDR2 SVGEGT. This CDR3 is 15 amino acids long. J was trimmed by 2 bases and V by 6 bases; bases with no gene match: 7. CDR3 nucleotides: TGTGCCAGCAGCACCGGGACTAGCGATACCTACGAGCAGTACTTC. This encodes CASSTGTSDTYEQYF.

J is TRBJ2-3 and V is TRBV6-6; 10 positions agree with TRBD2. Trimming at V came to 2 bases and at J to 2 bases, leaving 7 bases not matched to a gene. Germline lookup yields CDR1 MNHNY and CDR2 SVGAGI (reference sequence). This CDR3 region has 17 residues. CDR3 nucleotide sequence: TGTGCCAGCAGTTACCCCGGAGCGGGGGGGCACACAGATACGCAGTATTTT. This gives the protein CASSYPGAGGHTDTQYF.

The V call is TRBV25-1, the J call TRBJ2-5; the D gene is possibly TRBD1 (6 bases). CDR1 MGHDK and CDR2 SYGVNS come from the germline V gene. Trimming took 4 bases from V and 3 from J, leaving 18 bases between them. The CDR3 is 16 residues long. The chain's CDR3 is CASSGETGEYEETQYF. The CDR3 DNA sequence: TGTGCCAGCAGTGGGGAGACAGGAGAATACGAAGAGACCCAGTACTTC.

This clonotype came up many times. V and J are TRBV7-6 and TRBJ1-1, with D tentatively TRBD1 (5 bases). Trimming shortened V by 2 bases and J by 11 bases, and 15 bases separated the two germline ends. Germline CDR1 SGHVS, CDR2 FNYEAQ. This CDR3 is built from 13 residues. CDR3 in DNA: TGTGCCAGCAGCTTACAGGCAGGGACGAGGGCTTTCTTT. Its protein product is CASSLQAGTRAFF.

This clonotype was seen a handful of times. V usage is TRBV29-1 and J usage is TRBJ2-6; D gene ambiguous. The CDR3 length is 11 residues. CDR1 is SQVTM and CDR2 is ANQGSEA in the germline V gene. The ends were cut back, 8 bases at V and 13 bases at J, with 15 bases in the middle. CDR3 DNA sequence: TGCAGCCTTTGTTTAGGCCCAGTCCTGACTTTC. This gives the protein CSLCLGPVLTF.

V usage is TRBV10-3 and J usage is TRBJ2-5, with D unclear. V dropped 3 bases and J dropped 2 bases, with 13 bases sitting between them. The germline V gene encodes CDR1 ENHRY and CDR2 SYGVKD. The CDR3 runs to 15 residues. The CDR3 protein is CAISDAGKGQETQYF. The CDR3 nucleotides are TGTGCCATCAGTGACGCAGGAAAAGGTCAAGAGACCCAGTACTTC.